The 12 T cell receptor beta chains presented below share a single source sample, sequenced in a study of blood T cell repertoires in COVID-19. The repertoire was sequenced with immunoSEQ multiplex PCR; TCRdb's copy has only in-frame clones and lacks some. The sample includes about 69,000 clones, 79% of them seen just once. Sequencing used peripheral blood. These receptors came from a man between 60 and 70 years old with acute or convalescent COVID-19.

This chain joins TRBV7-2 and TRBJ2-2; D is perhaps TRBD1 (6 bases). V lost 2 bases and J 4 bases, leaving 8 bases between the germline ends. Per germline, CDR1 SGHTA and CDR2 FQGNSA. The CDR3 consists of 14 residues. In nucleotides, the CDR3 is TGTGCCAGCAGCTTAACAGGGATCACCGGGGAGCTGTTTTTT. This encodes CASSLTGITGELFF.

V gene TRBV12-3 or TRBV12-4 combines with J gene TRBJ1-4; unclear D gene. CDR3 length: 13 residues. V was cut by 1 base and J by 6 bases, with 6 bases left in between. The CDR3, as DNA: TGTGCCAGCAGTTTAGGGCCCTATGAAAAACTGTTTTTT. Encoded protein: CASSLGPYEKLFF.

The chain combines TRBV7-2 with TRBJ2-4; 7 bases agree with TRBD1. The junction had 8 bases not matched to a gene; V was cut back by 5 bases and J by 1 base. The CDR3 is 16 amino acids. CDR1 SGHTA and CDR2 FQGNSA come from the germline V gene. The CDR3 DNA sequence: TGTGCCAGCAGCCCCGACAGGGCGTTGGCCAAAAACATTCAGTACTTC. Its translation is CASSPDRALAKNIQYF.

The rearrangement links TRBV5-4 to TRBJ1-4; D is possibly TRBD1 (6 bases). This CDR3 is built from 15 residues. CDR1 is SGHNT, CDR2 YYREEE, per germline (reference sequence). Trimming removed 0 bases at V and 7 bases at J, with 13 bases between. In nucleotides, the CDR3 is TGTGCCAGCAGCTTGGATACAGGGTGGACTGAAAAACTGTTTTTT. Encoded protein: CASSLDTGWTEKLFF.

CDR3: CASSLTYRENEKLFF. The CDR3 region has the DNA TGCGCCAGCAGCTTGACGTACAGGGAGAATGAAAAACTGTTTTTT. The chain joins TRBV5-1 to TRBJ1-4; D possibly corresponds to TRBD1 (6 bases). Germline V lookup: CDR1 SGHRS, CDR2 YFSETQ. V lost 1 base and J 5 bases, leaving 12 bases between the germline ends. The CDR3 loop spans 15 amino acids.

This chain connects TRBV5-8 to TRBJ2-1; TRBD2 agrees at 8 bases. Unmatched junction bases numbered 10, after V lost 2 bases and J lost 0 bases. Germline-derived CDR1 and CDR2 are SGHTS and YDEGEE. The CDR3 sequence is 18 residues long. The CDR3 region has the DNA TGTGCCAGCAGCTTTGATCTCGATGCGGGGGGCTCCTACAATGAGCAGTTCTTC. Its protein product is CASSFDLDAGGSYNEQFF.

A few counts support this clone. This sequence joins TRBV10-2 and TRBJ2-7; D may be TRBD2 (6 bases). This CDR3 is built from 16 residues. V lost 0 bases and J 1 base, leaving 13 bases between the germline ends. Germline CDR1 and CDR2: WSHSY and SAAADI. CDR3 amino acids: CASSESVAGRSYEQYF. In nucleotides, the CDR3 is TGCGCCAGCAGTGAGTCGGTGGCGGGGAGATCCTACGAGCAGTACTTC.

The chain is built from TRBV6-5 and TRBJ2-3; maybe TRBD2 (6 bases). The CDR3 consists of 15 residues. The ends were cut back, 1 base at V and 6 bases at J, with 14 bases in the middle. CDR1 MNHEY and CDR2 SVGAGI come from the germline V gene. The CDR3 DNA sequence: TGTGCCAGCAGTTACTGGGCGGGGCGGTCGGATACGCAGTATTTT. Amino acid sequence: CASSYWAGRSDTQYF.

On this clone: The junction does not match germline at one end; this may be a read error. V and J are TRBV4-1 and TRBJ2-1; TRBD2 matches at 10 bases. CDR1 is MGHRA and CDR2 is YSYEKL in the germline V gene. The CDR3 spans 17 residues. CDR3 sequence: CVSSQGVAGGHYNEQFF. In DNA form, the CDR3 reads TGCGTCAGCAGCCAAGGGGTAGCGGGGGGTCACTACAATGAGCAGTTCTTC.

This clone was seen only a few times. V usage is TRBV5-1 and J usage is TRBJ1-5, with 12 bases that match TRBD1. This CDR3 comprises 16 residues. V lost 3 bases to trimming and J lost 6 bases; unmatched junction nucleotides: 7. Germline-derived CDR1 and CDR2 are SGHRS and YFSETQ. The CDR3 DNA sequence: TGCGCCAGCAGCTGGGGGACAGGGGGCCGTGTTCAGCCCCAGCATTTT. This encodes CASSWGTGGRVQPQHF.

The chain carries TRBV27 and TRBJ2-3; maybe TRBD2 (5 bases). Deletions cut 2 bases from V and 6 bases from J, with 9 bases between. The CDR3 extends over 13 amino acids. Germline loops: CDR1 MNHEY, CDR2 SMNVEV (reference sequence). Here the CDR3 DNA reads TGTGCCAGCAGTTTACGGCCGGGGGATACGCAGTATTTT. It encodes CASSLRPGDTQYF.

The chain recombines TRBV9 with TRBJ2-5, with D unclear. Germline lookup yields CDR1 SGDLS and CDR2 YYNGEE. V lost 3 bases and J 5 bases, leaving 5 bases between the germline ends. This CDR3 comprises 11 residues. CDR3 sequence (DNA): TGTGCCAGCAGCGCCCAGGAGACCCAGTACTTC. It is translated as CASSAQETQYF.